Following are 32 T cell receptor beta chains from one sample sequenced in a study of CD8+ T cells in alopecia areata. cDNA prepared by RNA extraction and subsequent reverse transcription served as the template for sequencing. Assay used: immunoSEQ multiplex PCR; TCRdb lists only in-frame clones, some missing. The table has 120,000 to 150,000 clones, more than 75% seen once. The starting material was CD8+ T cells sorted from blood, obtained at week 0. The receptors derive from a human donor with alopecia areata.

This clone was counted only a few times. The identical CDR3 is also encoded by other nucleotide sequences in the sample. The chain is built from TRBV27 and TRBJ2-6; D is uncertain. V lost 2 bases to trimming and J lost 3 bases, with 2 bases between them. CDR3 length: 13 residues. Germline assignment: CDR1 MNHEY and CDR2 SMNVEV (reference sequence). The chain's CDR3 is CASSLSGANVLTF. DNA of the CDR3: TGTGCCAGCAGTTTAAGTGGGGCCAACGTCCTGACTTTC.

V and J are TRBV27 and TRBJ1-2, with D maybe TRBD1 (5 bases). Germline loops: CDR1 MNHEY, CDR2 SMNVEV (reference sequence). The CDR3 has 13 amino acids. Between the trimmed V and J ends, which lost 4 bases and 1 base, there was a span of 7 bases. The CDR3 coding sequence is TGTGCCAGCAGTTGGGGGGGTAACTATGGCTACACCTTC. Translation: CASSWGGNYGYTF.

The chain combines TRBV6-1 with TRBJ1-5; no clear D. Between the trimmed V and J ends, which lost 3 bases and 9 bases, there was a span of 6 bases. The CDR3 length is 11 residues. In germline, CDR1 is MNHNS, CDR2 SASEGT. For the CDR3, the DNA is TGTGCCAGCAGTGAGAGTGGGCCCCAGCATTTT. Encoded protein: CASSESGPQHF.

The J gene is TRBJ2-5, the V gene TRBV12-5; D is uncertain. The CDR3 contains 14 residues. The germline V gene has CDR1 LGHNT and CDR2 FRNRAP. Trimming pared 1 base from V and 0 bases from J, leaving 6 bases between. In DNA, the CDR3 is TGTGCTAGTGGTTTGGCAAGTAACCAAGAGACCCAGTACTTC. Protein sequence: CASGLASNQETQYF. The variable domain in full, completed from reference TRBV12-5 and TRBJ2-5, reads DARVTQTPRHKVTEMGQEVTMRCQPILGHNTVFWYRQTMMQGLELLAYFRNRAPLDDSGMPKDRFSAEMPDATLATLKIQPSEPRDSAVYFCASGLASNQETQYFGPGTRLLVL.

The V call is TRBV9, the J call TRBJ1-2; D gene unclear. The V gene lost 4 bases and the J gene lost 7 bases, with 8 bases spanning the gap. Germline CDR1 is SGDLS and CDR2 is YYNGEE. The CDR3 extends over 11 amino acids. The CDR3 reads CASSLRSGYTF. In DNA form, the CDR3 reads TGTGCCAGCAGCTTGAGGAGTGGCTACACCTTC. The complete variable domain, with remaining parts taken from reference TRBV9 and TRBJ1-2, reads DSGVTQTPKHLITATGQRVTLRCSPRSGDLSVYWYQQSLDQGLQFLIQYYNGEERAKGNILERFSAQQFPDLHSELNLSSLELGDSALYFCASSLRSGYTFGSGTRLTVV.

This chain uses TRBV5-1 with TRBJ2-5; weak D call: TRBD2 (7 bases). The CDR3 runs 22 residues. The ends were cut back, 3 bases at V and 5 bases at J, with 38 bases in the middle. Germline-derived CDR1 and CDR2 are SGHRS and YFSETQ. CDR3 protein: CASSSYFFTGTNIEGELETQYF. The CDR3 DNA sequence: TGCGCCAGCAGCTCTTACTTCTTCACCGGGACTAACATCGAGGGGGAGTTGGAGACCCAGTACTTC.

The chain couples TRBV27 to TRBJ2-7; D is uncertain. The V and J ends lost 8 bases and 7 bases respectively, with 9 bases between them. Germline CDR1 MNHEY, CDR2 SMNVEV (reference sequence). This CDR3 region has 10 residues. The CDR3 DNA sequence: TGTGCCAGCGGTGTAGGAGAGCAGTACTTC. Translated: CASGVGEQYF.

V and J are TRBV11-2 and TRBJ2-1, with 7 bases identical to TRBD2. The germline V gene encodes CDR1 SGHAT and CDR2 FQNNGV. The CDR3 runs to 16 residues. The V gene end was trimmed by 5 bases and the J gene end by 6 bases; junction bases not matched to a gene: 13. The CDR3 protein is CASSAREAGPFNEQFF. The DNA of the CDR3 is TGTGCCAGCAGCGCGCGCGAAGCGGGACCATTCAATGAGCAGTTCTTC.

The V and J genes are TRBV5-1 and TRBJ2-1; TRBD1 might be the D (5 bases). This CDR3 contains 13 residues. Trimming cost V 4 bases and J 4 bases, with 9 bases left between them. CDR1 SGHRS and CDR2 YFSETQ come from the germline V gene. The CDR3 sequence: CASSLGQYNEQFF. The CDR3 nucleotides are TGCGCCAGCAGCCTTGGACAATACAATGAGCAGTTCTTC. Together with reference TRBV5-1 and TRBJ2-1, the CDR3 gives the full variable domain: KAGVTQTPRYLIKTRGQQVTLSCSPISGHRSVSWYQQTPGQGLQFLFEYFSETQRNKGNFPGRFSGRQFSNSRSEMNVSTLELGDSALYLCASSLGQYNEQFFGPGTRLTVL.

The rearrangement links TRBV9 to TRBJ2-3; a possible D gene is TRBD2 (6 bases). The ends were cut back, 0 bases at V and 4 bases at J, with 15 bases in the middle. Germline CDR1 is SGDLS and CDR2 is YYNGEE. CDR3 length: 16 residues. CDR3 protein: CASSVVGGGSADTQYF. Written as DNA, the CDR3 is TGTGCCAGCAGCGTAGTTGGTGGAGGGAGCGCAGATACGCAGTATTTT. The whole variable domain, remainder taken from reference TRBV9 and TRBJ2-3, is DSGVTQTPKHLITATGQRVTLRCSPRSGDLSVYWYQQSLDQGLQFLIQYYNGEERAKGNILERFSAQQFPDLHSELNLSSLELGDSALYFCASSVVGGGSADTQYFGPGTRLTVL.

This clone was counted between two and nine times. The V gene is TRBV9, the J gene TRBJ2-4; weak D call: TRBD1 (5 bases). Trimming removed 4 bases at V and 5 bases at J, with 13 bases between. CDR3 length: 14 residues. Germline V lookup: CDR1 SGDLS, CDR2 YYNGEE. The CDR3 spells CASSLDSGENIQYF. The CDR3 region has the DNA TGTGCCAGCAGCCTTGACAGTGGGGAAAACATTCAGTACTTC.

Concerning this clone: Within the sample, other DNA sequences also encode this same CDR3. The chain is built from TRBV27 and TRBJ2-7; D is perhaps TRBD2 (6 bases). The CDR3 totals 11 residues. The V end was cut by 6 bases, the J end by 6 bases, with 9 bases between. Germline V gives CDR1 MNHEY, CDR2 SMNVEV (reference sequence). The CDR3 DNA sequence: TGTGCCAGCAGGGGAGGTGGCGAGCAGTACTTC. It is translated as CASRGGGEQYF.

This chain joins TRBV4-1 and TRBJ2-2; D unresolved. The CDR3 spans 16 residues. Germline values: CDR1 MGHRA, CDR2 YSYEKL. V lost 2 bases and J 0 bases, leaving 10 bases between the germline ends. CDR3 loop: CASSQYYGTNTGELFF. In nucleotides, the CDR3 is TGCGCCAGCAGCCAATATTACGGTACGAACACCGGGGAGCTGTTTTTT.

The gene calls are TRBV6-1 and TRBJ1-2; D remains unclear. The CDR3 runs to 13 residues. Germline-derived CDR1 and CDR2 are MNHNS and SASEGT. Trimming shortened V by 1 base and J by 8 bases, and 11 bases separated the two germline ends. CDR3 nucleotides: TGTGCCAGCAGTGAAGAAAACCTGTGGGGCTACACCTTC. Encoded protein: CASSEENLWGYTF.

The chain uses TRBV19 and TRBJ1-1; D unresolved. This CDR3 contains 12 residues. The germline gives CDR1 LNHDA, CDR2 SQIVND (reference sequence). Trimming removed 8 bases from V and 4 bases from J, with 11 bases in between. This CDR3 reads CASGDGRTEAFF. In DNA, the CDR3 is TGTGCCAGTGGAGACGGACGCACTGAAGCTTTCTTT.

This clone was seen once. The genes are TRBV5-4 and TRBJ2-7, with 9 bases identical to TRBD1. The germline gives CDR1 SGHNT, CDR2 YYREEE (reference sequence). The ends lost 4 bases at V and 11 bases at J; junction bases unmatched: 16. This CDR3 contains 15 residues. The CDR3 is CASSPAGTGLLTEYF. The CDR3 coding sequence is TGTGCCAGCAGCCCAGCCGGGACAGGGCTATTAACCGAGTACTTC.

Here the CDR3 reads CAWDAAFPENGDIQYF. CDR3 in DNA: TGTGCCTGGGACGCGGCTTTTCCGGAAAACGGGGACATTCAGTACTTC. The gene calls are TRBV30 and TRBJ2-4; possible D gene TRBD2, 5 bases. CDR1 and CDR2 (germline): GTSNPN, SVGIG (reference sequence). This CDR3 spans 16 amino acids. V was cut by 5 bases and J by 8 bases, with 25 bases left in between. Complete variable domain (other parts from reference TRBV30 and TRBJ2-4): SQTIHQWPATLVQPVGSPLSLECTVEGTSNPNLYWYRQAAGRGLQLLFYSVGIGQISSEVPQNLSASRPQDRQFILSSKKLLLSDSGFYLCAWDAAFPENGDIQYFGAGTRLSVL.

The genes are TRBV7-2 and TRBJ1-1; possible D gene TRBD1, 5 bases. The germline V gene has CDR1 SGHTA and CDR2 FQGNSA. V lost 5 bases to trimming and J lost 0 bases, with 16 bases between them. The CDR3 spans 16 residues. For the CDR3, the DNA is TGTGCCAGCAGCCCCATGGGGCGAAAGATGAACACTGAAGCTTTCTTT. Encoded protein: CASSPMGRKMNTEAFF.

The rearrangement joins TRBV4-1 to TRBJ2-3; D possibly corresponds to TRBD2 (6 bases). The germline V and J ends were trimmed by 4 bases and 4 bases, with 18 bases remaining between them. Looked up from germline, CDR1 is MGHRA and CDR2 is YSYEKL. The CDR3 contains 16 residues. CDR3 in amino acids: CASSRRDSGRPDTQYF. The DNA of the CDR3 is TGCGCCAGCAGCCGCCGGGACTCCGGGCGGCCAGATACGCAGTATTTT.

The table lists this clone with a count of one. The V gene is TRBV7-9, the J gene TRBJ2-3, with D maybe TRBD2 (7 bases). CDR3 size: 17 residues. Germline V lookup: CDR1 SEHNR, CDR2 FQNEAQ (reference sequence). V dropped 5 bases and J dropped 6 bases, with 24 bases sitting between them. CDR3 amino acids: CASSPTGGTKPRDTQYF. The CDR3 DNA sequence: TGTGCCAGCAGCCCGACGGGGGGCACCAAACCAAGGGATACGCAGTATTTT.

The count of this clone is one. The gene calls are TRBV7-6 and TRBJ2-7, with 10 bases lining up with TRBD2. Germline V gene lookup returns CDR1 SGHVS and CDR2 FNYEAQ. The CDR3 length is 17 residues. V trimming: 4 bases; J trimming: 1 base; junction bases outside the gene matches: 10. CDR3 DNA sequence: TGTGCCAGCAGCTCCGTACCGGGACTAGCGAATTCCTACGAGCAGTACTTC. It codes for CASSSVPGLANSYEQYF.

The V gene is TRBV12-5, the J gene TRBJ2-7, with 9 bases identical to TRBD1. The J segment lost 2 bases and the V segment lost 4 bases, leaving 6 bases of the junction unmatched. Per the germline V gene, CDR1 is LGHNT and CDR2 is FRNRAP. The CDR3 is 15 residues long. Here the CDR3 reads CASGSTGTGTYEQYF. CDR3 DNA: TGTGCTAGTGGTTCGACCGGGACAGGGACCTACGAGCAGTACTTC.

The V gene is TRBV29-1, the J gene TRBJ2-7, with a tentative D call TRBD1 (6 bases). Trimming left V 4 bases short and J 7 bases short, with 17 bases between. This CDR3 is built from 13 residues. Per germline, CDR1 SQVTM and CDR2 ANQGSEA. The CDR3 DNA is TGCAGCGTTGGGACATTACAGGGAAATGAGCAGTACTTC. Protein: CSVGTLQGNEQYF.

The chain couples TRBV7-9 to TRBJ2-1, with D maybe TRBD2 (5 bases). CDR3 size: 15 residues. Germline V gene data show CDR1 as SEHNR and CDR2 as FQNEAQ (reference sequence). The germline V and J ends were trimmed by 8 bases and 5 bases, with 19 bases remaining between them. For the CDR3, the DNA is TGTGCCAGCGGAAATGCCTTCGTCGGGGACAATGAGCAGTTCTTC. Encoded protein: CASGNAFVGDNEQFF.

This clone came up once. J is TRBJ1-2 and V is TRBV14; TRBD1 is a possible D gene (6 bases). This CDR3 has 16 residues. From germline, CDR1 is SGHDN and CDR2 FVKESK. The germline V and J ends were trimmed by 3 bases and 8 bases, with 22 bases remaining between them. CDR3: CASSHHLQGALWGYTF. The CDR3 DNA reads as TGTGCCAGCAGCCACCACCTACAGGGTGCCCTCTGGGGCTACACCTTC. Based on the CDR3 plus reference TRBV14 and TRBJ1-2, the full variable domain is EAGVTQFPSHSVIEKGQTVTLRCDPISGHDNLYWYRRVMGKEIKFLLHFVKESKQDESGMPNNRFLAERTGGTYSTLKVQPAELEDSGVYFCASSHHLQGALWGYTFGSGTRLTVV.

This chain connects TRBV19 to TRBJ1-2, with TRBD1 identical over 8 bases. This CDR3 has 14 residues. V lost 6 bases, J lost 4 bases, and 7 bases stayed unmatched. The germline CDR1 and CDR2 sequences are LNHDA and SQIVND (reference sequence). The DNA of the CDR3 is TGTGCCAGTAGCACGACAGGGGCGGGCTATGGCTACACCTTC. It codes for CASSTTGAGYGYTF.

The chain couples TRBV7-9 to TRBJ2-3; perhaps D is TRBD1 or TRBD2 (5 bases each). CDR1 and CDR2 from the germline V gene are SEHNR and FQNEAQ (reference sequence). The CDR3 sequence is 14 residues long. V was clipped by 2 bases and J by 4 bases, with 10 bases between them. The CDR3 spells CASSLRGEADTQYF. The CDR3 DNA reads as TGTGCCAGCAGCTTAAGGGGAGAAGCAGATACGCAGTATTTT.

This clone was recorded a few times. The chain uses TRBV5-4 and TRBJ2-3; weak D call: TRBD2 (5 bases). CDR1 is SGHNT, CDR2 YYREEE, per germline (reference sequence). The CDR3 has 15 amino acids. V gave up 0 bases and J gave up 5 bases, with 13 bases separating them. The CDR3 here is CASSLGDSGGDTQYF. In nucleotides, the CDR3 is TGTGCCAGCAGCTTGGGCGACTCCGGAGGAGATACGCAGTATTTT.

This clone was observed a handful of times. V usage is TRBV7-9 and J usage is TRBJ2-1, with 11 bases identical to TRBD2. The CDR3 sequence is 17 residues long. Germline V lookup: CDR1 SEHNR, CDR2 FQNEAQ (reference sequence). The trim removed 5 bases at V and 3 bases at J, leaving 9 bases unmatched. CDR3 bases: TGTGCCAGCAGCCACACCGGGACTAGCGGAAACTACAATGAGCAGTTCTTC. It is translated as CASSHTGTSGNYNEQFF.

Points on this clone: In the same sample, other DNA sequences code for this CDR3. The V gene is TRBV7-9, the J gene TRBJ2-7; no clear D gene. The CDR3 contains 12 residues. Germline CDR1 reads SEHNR; CDR2 reads FQNEAQ (reference sequence). Trimming pared 5 bases from V and 3 bases from J, leaving 8 bases between. The CDR3 loop reads CASSLTVYEQYF. CDR3 nucleotide sequence: TGTGCCAGCAGCCTGACCGTCTACGAGCAGTACTTC.

In this sample, this clone turned up a few times. The chain links TRBV5-1 to TRBJ2-5; D not resolved. CDR3 size: 12 residues. Germline V gene data show CDR1 as SGHRS and CDR2 as YFSETQ. Trimming stripped 1 base from V and 5 bases from J, with 6 bases between. The CDR3 DNA reads TGCGCCAGCAGCTTGTACGAGGAGACCCAGTACTTC. Translation: CASSLYEETQYF.

The chain is built from TRBV6-4 and TRBJ1-2, with 7 bases that match TRBD1. CDR1 is MRHNA and CDR2 is SNTAGT in the germline V gene. V was clipped by 3 bases and J by 2 bases; unmatched bases: 6. The CDR3 has 15 amino acids. This chain's CDR3 is CASSEGTARNYGYTF. The CDR3 DNA reads TGTGCCAGCAGTGAGGGGACAGCCCGAAACTATGGCTACACCTTC.